This is a list of T cell receptor beta chains from one sample in a study of control samples from healthy donors and cancer patients. Sequencing used immunoSEQ multiplex PCR; TCRdb keeps in-frame clones, though not all of them. The sample contains about 85,000 clones, around nine tenths of which appear only once. The sequencing sample was made of blood. Receptors were obtained from a woman aged 55 to 70 in good health. The CDR3 runs from the conserved cysteine through the conserved F or W. D genes are given only for firm matches. A row's size may be missing; if present it is once, few, many or a size class.

14 | TRBJ2-5 | - | - | TRBV11-3 | CASSRAGIQETQYF | TGTGCCAGCAGCAGGGCGGGAATCCAAGAGACCCAGTACTTC
15 | TRBJ2-7 | - | - | TRBV2 | CASSEAQYSVYEQYF | TGTGCCAGCAGTGAAGCGCAATACAGCGTCTACGAGCAGTACTTC
19 | TRBJ2-1 | - | TRBD1 | TRBV10-1 | CASSERPGQGKSIYNEQFF | TGCGCCAGCAGTGAGCGTCCCGGACAGGGGAAATCTATATACAATGAGCAGTTCTTC
13 | TRBJ2-3 | - | - | TRBV7-2 | CASSGVGGDTQYF | TGTGCCAGCAGCGGGGTCGGGGGAGATACGCAGTATTTT
14 | TRBJ1-4 | few | - | TRBV9 | CASSVVAGKEKLFF | TGTGCCAGCAGCGTAGTTGCAGGGAAAGAAAAACTGTTTTTT
13 | TRBJ1-1 | once | - | TRBV29-1 | CSAGDGRSTEAFF | TGCAGCGCTGGGGACGGGAGGTCGACTGAAGCTTTCTTT
15 | TRBJ2-3 | - | TRBD1 | TRBV30 | CAWSGDRESRDTQYF | TGTGCCTGGTCTGGGGACAGGGAGTCAAGGGATACGCAGTATTTT
14 | TRBJ1-2 | - | - | TRBV6-5 | CASSARGTGYGYTF | TGTGCCAGCAGCGCTAGGGGGACCGGCTATGGCTACACCTTC
14 | TRBJ1-2 | - | - | TRBV4-1 | CASSHFPANYGYTF | TGCGCCAGCAGCCATTTCCCAGCTAACTATGGCTACACCTTC
16 | TRBJ2-5 | - | - | TRBV7-2 | CASSPGTINYQETQYF | TGTGCCAGCAGCCCGGGAACGATTAACTACCAAGAGACCCAGTACTTC
14 | TRBJ1-5 | - | - | TRBV6-2/TRBV6-3 | CASSPLVAGQPQHF | TGTGCCAGCAGTCCCCTGGTGGCCGGTCAGCCCCAGCATTTT
15 | TRBJ1-4 | - | - | TRBV5-4 | CASSLAGRSNEKLFF | TGTGCCAGCAGCTTGGCGGGAAGGTCTAATGAAAAACTGTTTTTT
14 | TRBJ1-1 | - | - | TRBV7-9 | CASSPTWSAGEAFF | TGTGCCAGCAGCCCGACGTGGTCTGCTGGTGAAGCTTTCTTT
14 | TRBJ1-4 | - | TRBD1 | TRBV2 | CASRTGQADPKLFF | TGTGCCAGCAGGACGGGACAGGCTGACCCAAAACTGTTTTTT
14 | TRBJ2-3 | - | - | TRBV10-1 | CASSETDRTDTQYF | TGCGCCAGCAGTGAAACAGACAGGACAGATACGCAGTATTTT
17 | TRBJ2-7 | - | TRBD1 | TRBV9 | CASSVAGVLQGKGEQYF | TGTGCCAGCAGCGTAGCTGGGGTATTACAGGGGAAGGGGGAGCAGTACTTC
13 | TRBJ1-2 | - | - | TRBV5-1 | CASSLEGGDGYTF | TGCGCCAGCAGCTTGGAGGGGGGGGATGGCTACACCTTC
16 | TRBJ2-6 | - | - | TRBV9 | CASSPRTVPGANVLTF | TGTGCCAGCAGCCCACGGACGGTCCCGGGGGCCAACGTCCTGACTTTC
13 | TRBJ2-4 | - | - | TRBV2 | CASSLRSPGLQYF | TGTGCCAGCAGTCTCCGATCGCCGGGCCTTCAGTACTTC
12 | TRBJ2-2 | once | - | TRBV5-6 | CASSLNTRELFF | TGTGCCAGCAGCTTGAATACCAGGGAGCTGTTTTTT
13 | TRBJ2-3 | - | - | TRBV28 | CATRGYGTDTQYF | TGTGCCACCCGGGGCTATGGCACAGATACGCAGTATTTT
14 | TRBJ1-5 | - | TRBD1 | TRBV28 | CASSPGGSNQPQHF | TGTGCCAGCAGTCCAGGGGGGAGCAATCAGCCCCAGCATTTT
17 | TRBJ1-2 | - | - | TRBV7-9 | CASSLGVGSPANYGYTF | TGTGCCAGCAGCTTAGGGGTTGGCAGCCCAGCTAACTATGGCTACACCTTC
18 | TRBJ2-3 | - | TRBD2 | TRBV4-3 | CASSRSWGPGGSTDTQYF | TGCGCCAGCAGCCGCTCTTGGGGTCCGGGAGGGAGCACAGATACGCAGTATTTT
14 | TRBJ1-1 | - | - | TRBV2 | CASRRESMNTEAFF | TGTGCCAGCAGACGGGAGAGTATGAACACTGAAGCTTTCTTT
16 | TRBJ1-1 | - | - | TRBV4-1 | CASSQRDWGAGTEAFF | TGCGCCAGCAGCCAAAGGGATTGGGGGGCGGGTACTGAAGCTTTCTTT
15 | TRBJ2-1 | - | - | TRBV5-1 | CASSLSTRSYNEQFF | TGCGCCAGCAGCTTGTCCACGCGCTCCTACAATGAGCAGTTCTTC
19 | TRBJ2-1 | once | TRBD2 | TRBV7-9 | CASSTLRSLLAGVNNEQFF | TGTGCCAGCAGCACCCTTCGCAGCTTACTAGCGGGAGTAAACAATGAGCAGTTCTTC
13 | TRBJ1-2 | - | TRBD1 | TRBV3-1/TRBV3-2 | CASSNRGRNGYTF | TGTGCCAGCAGCAACAGGGGGAGGAATGGCTACACCTTC
13 | TRBJ1-4 | - | TRBD1 | TRBV12-3/TRBV12-4 | CASSSYRGEKLFF | TGTGCCAGCAGTTCCTACAGGGGTGAAAAACTGTTTTTT
14 | TRBJ1-1 | - | - | TRBV30 | CALKVSTLNTEAFF | TGTGCCCTGAAAGTAAGCACTTTGAACACTGAAGCTTTCTTT
12 | TRBJ2-7 | - | TRBD2 | TRBV30 | CAWTRGTNEQYF | TGTGCCTGGACGCGGGGGACGAACGAGCAGTACTTC
13 | TRBJ1-1 | - | - | TRBV10-1 | CASSRRAFSSAFF | TGCGCCAGCAGTCGGCGGGCCTTCTCGTCGGCTTTCTTT
11 | TRBJ2-1 | - | - | TRBV19 | CASRQGSEQFF | TGTGCCAGTAGGCAAGGGAGTGAGCAGTTCTTC
15 | TRBJ2-5 | - | TRBD2 | TRBV5-6 | CASSADSGGSETQYF | TGTGCCAGCAGCGCGGATAGCGGGGGGTCTGAGACCCAGTACTTC
13 | TRBJ1-5 | - | - | TRBV12-3/TRBV12-4 | CASSSTMGLPQHF | TGTGCCAGCAGTTCTACCATGGGGTTGCCCCAGCATTTT
14 | TRBJ2-1 | - | TRBD2 | TRBV7-2 | CASSKRLAGHEQFF | TGTGCCAGCAGCAAACGACTAGCGGGACATGAGCAGTTCTTC
11 | TRBJ1-2 | - | - | TRBV6-4 | CASSDSRGYTF | TGTGCCAGCAGTGACTCTCGGGGCTACACCTTC
12 | TRBJ2-1 | - | - | TRBV11-3 | CASSPRVNEQFF | TGTGCCAGCAGCCCTCGGGTCAATGAGCAGTTCTTC
12 | TRBJ2-5 | - | - | TRBV2 | CASRDRGETQYF | TGTGCCAGCAGGGATAGAGGAGAGACCCAGTACTTC
14 | TRBJ1-1 | - | - | TRBV3-1/TRBV3-2 | CASSRVGPNTEAFF | TGTGCCAGCAGCCGTGTGGGGCCAAACACTGAAGCTTTCTTT
17 | TRBJ2-2 | once | TRBD2 | TRBV18 | CASSPGLAGGNTGELFF | TGTGCCAGCTCACCAGGGCTAGCGGGAGGAAACACCGGGGAGCTGTTTTTT
15 | TRBJ2-7 | - | - | TRBV10-1 | CATSDHGQGSYEQYF | TGCGCCACCTCCGATCATGGTCAGGGATCCTACGAGCAGTACTTC
12 | TRBJ1-2 | - | - | TRBV23-1 | CASSGTYYGYTF | TGCGCCAGCAGTGGGACCTACTATGGCTACACCTTC
15 | TRBJ2-7 | - | - | TRBV15 | CATSEGQGPFHEQYF | TGTGCCACCAGCGAAGGGCAGGGTCCATTCCACGAGCAGTACTTC
14 | TRBJ2-7 | - | TRBD1 | TRBV11-1 | CASSLAGTEVEQYF | TGTGCCAGCAGCTTAGCCGGGACAGAGGTCGAGCAGTACTTC
16 | TRBJ2-7 | - | TRBD2 | TRBV4-3 | CASSQDQLATSYEQYF | TGCGCCAGCAGCCAAGATCAACTAGCGACATCCTACGAGCAGTACTTC
14 | TRBJ2-7 | once | - | TRBV18 | CASSPRVPYDEQYF | TGTGCCAGCTCACCCCGGGTTCCCTACGACGAGCAGTACTTC
14 | TRBJ1-1 | - | TRBD1 | TRBV6-5 | CASSYSRGDTEAFF | TGTGCCAGCAGTTACTCCAGGGGGGACACTGAAGCTTTCTTT
16 | TRBJ1-5 | - | - | TRBV6-2/TRBV6-3 | CASSRLYSAGNQPQHF | TGTGCCAGCAGCCGTCTCTATTCGGCAGGCAATCAGCCCCAGCATTTT
15 | TRBJ1-1 | - | TRBD1 | TRBV9 | CASSVTGTANTEAFF | TGTGCCAGCAGCGTAACCGGGACAGCGAACACTGAAGCTTTCTTT
14 | TRBJ1-4 | - | - | TRBV19 | CACSPWGLNEKLFF | TGTGCCTGCAGTCCCTGGGGGCTTAATGAAAAACTGTTTTTT
14 | TRBJ2-7 | - | - | TRBV7-8 | CASSARSGHYEQYF | TGTGCCAGCAGCGCGCGAAGCGGACACTACGAGCAGTACTTC